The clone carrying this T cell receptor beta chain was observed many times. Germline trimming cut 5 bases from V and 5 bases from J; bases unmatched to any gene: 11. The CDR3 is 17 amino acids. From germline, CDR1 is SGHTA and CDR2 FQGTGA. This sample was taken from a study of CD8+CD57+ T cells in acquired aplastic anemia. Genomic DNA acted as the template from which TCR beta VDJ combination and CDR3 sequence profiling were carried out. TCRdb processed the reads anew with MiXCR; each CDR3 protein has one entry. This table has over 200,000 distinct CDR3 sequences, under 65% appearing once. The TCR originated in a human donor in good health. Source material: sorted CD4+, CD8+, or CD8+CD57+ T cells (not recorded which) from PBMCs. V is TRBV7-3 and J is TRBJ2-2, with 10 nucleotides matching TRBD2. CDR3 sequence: CASSLHGPSGSTGELFF. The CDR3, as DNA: TGTGCCAGCAGCCTCCACGGTCCTAGCGGGAGTACCGGGGAGCTGTTTTTT.